These T cell receptor beta chains were read from a single sample in a study of blood T cell repertoires in COVID-19. Sequencing was performed with immunoSEQ multiplex PCR; in TCRdb, only in-frame clones are kept and a portion is missing. This table has 55,000 to 85,000 clones, approximately 80% appearing once. Input material: peripheral blood. The receptors were gathered from a woman in her 70s with acute or convalescent COVID-19. Each CDR3 is given with its conserved first and last residue. A D gene is named only where the DNA matches it firmly. Expanded clones are given a class, and other clones once, few, many or no size at all.

D: .
J: TRBJ2-1
V: TRBV2
size: once
CDR3: CASSVSPAYNEQFF
DNA: TGTGCCAGCAGTGTGTCCCCTGCCTACAATGAGCAGTTCTTC

D: .
J: TRBJ1-3
V: TRBV21-1
size: .
CDR3: CVHLASSGNTIYF
DNA: TGTGTACATCTAGCGTCCTCTGGAAACACCATATATTTT

D: TRBD1
J: TRBJ2-2
V: TRBV18
size: .
CDR3: CASSPRQGAFPNTGELFF
DNA: TGTGCCAGCTCACCGAGGCAGGGGGCCTTCCCGAACACCGGGGAGCTGTTTTTT

D: .
J: TRBJ1-1
V: TRBV12-3/TRBV12-4
size: .
CDR3: CASSGPPGTEAFF
DNA: TGTGCCAGCAGTGGGCCGCCTGGGACTGAAGCTTTCTTT

D: .
J: TRBJ1-2
V: TRBV25-1
size: .
CDR3: CASSDEGANYGYTF
DNA: TGTGCCAGCAGTGATGAGGGGGCTAACTATGGCTACACCTTC

D: TRBD2
J: TRBJ2-3
V: TRBV24-1
size: .
CDR3: CATSDPTSGGTDTQYF
DNA: TGTGCCACCAGTGATCCCACTAGCGGGGGCACAGATACGCAGTATTTT

D: .
J: TRBJ2-4
V: TRBV7-8
size: few
CDR3: CASSLGRRALAKNIQYF
DNA: TGTGCCAGCAGCTTAGGCCGGAGAGCCCTAGCCAAAAACATTCAGTACTTC

D: TRBD2
J: TRBJ2-1
V: TRBV3-1/TRBV3-2
size: .
CDR3: CASSQGLASGSYEQFF
DNA: TGTGCCAGCAGCCAAGGCTTGGCTAGCGGGAGCTATGAGCAGTTCTTC

D: TRBD1
J: TRBJ1-6
V: TRBV23-1
size: few
CDR3: CASRQSGQGEFPRSPLHF
DNA: TGCGCCAGCAGGCAATCGGGACAGGGGGAATTCCCCCGGAGTCCCCTCCACTTT

D: .
J: TRBJ1-5
V: TRBV6-1
size: .
CDR3: CASSEGTAYNQPQHF
DNA: TGTGCCAGCAGTGAAGGGACAGCATACAATCAGCCCCAGCATTTT

D: TRBD1
J: TRBJ2-3
V: TRBV25-1
size: .
CDR3: CASSNRGLTTDTQYF
DNA: TGTGCCAGCAGCAACAGGGGTCTTACCACAGATACGCAGTATTTT

D: .
J: TRBJ2-2
V: TRBV19
size: few
CDR3: CASSFVSGELFF
DNA: TGTGCCAGTAGTTTTGTGAGCGGGGAGCTGTTTTTT

D: TRBD1
J: TRBJ1-3
V: TRBV10-3
size: .
CDR3: CAISEGDRSGNTIYF
DNA: TGTGCCATCAGTGAGGGGGACAGGTCTGGAAACACCATATATTTT

D: TRBD2
J: TRBJ2-7
V: TRBV7-2
size: .
CDR3: CASRPGTSGREQYF
DNA: TGTGCCAGCAGGCCCGGTACTAGCGGGAGAGAGCAGTACTTC